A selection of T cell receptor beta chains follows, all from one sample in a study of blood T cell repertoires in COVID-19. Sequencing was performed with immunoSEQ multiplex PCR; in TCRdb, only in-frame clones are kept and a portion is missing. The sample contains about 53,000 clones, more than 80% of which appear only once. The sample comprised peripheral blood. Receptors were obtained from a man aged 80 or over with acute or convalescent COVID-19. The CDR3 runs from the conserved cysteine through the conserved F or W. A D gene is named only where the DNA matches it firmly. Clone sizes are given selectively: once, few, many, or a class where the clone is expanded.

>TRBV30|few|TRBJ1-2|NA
TGTGCCTGGAGTGTACCAGAGATGGAGGGCTACACCTTC
CAWSVPEMEGYTF
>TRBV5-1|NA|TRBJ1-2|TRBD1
TGCGCCAGCAGCTACGGGACAGGGACCCTCTATGGCTACACCTTC
CASSYGTGTLYGYTF
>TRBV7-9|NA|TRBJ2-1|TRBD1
TGTGCCAGCAGCTTGAGGGGGAGCACAGGGGGCTCCTACAATGAGCAGTTCTTC
CASSLRGSTGGSYNEQFF
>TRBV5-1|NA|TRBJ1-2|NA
TGCGCCAGCAGCCCGGGAGGGGCAGACTATGGCTACACCTTC
CASSPGGADYGYTF
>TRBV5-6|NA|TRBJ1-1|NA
TGTGCCAGCAGCCTAGTCTTCCAGAACACTGAAGCTTTCTTT
CASSLVFQNTEAFF
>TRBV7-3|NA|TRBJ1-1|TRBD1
TGTGCCAGCAGCTCCGGACAGGGGCGCCGAGCTTTCTTT
CASSSGQGRRAFF
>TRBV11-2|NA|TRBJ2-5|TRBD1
TGTGCCAGCAGCTTAGGAGGGACAGGGAGAGAGACCCAGTACTTC
CASSLGGTGRETQYF
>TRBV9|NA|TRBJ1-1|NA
TGTGCCAGCAGCGTCGGGGGATGGACTGAAGCTTTCTTT
CASSVGGWTEAFF
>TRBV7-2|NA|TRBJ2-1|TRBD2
TGTGCCAGCAGCTTAGTTGCTAGCGGCTACAATGAGCAGTTCTTC
CASSLVASGYNEQFF
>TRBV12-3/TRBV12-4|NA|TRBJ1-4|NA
TGTGCCAGCAGTGAATGGGAGGGGGAAAAACTGTTTTTT
CASSEWEGEKLFF
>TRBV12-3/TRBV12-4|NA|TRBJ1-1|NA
TGTGCCAGCAGTTTAGGGGAGCCCACTGAAGCTTTCTTT
CASSLGEPTEAFF
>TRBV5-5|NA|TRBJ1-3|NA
TGTGCCAGCAGCATTCAGGGAAACACCATATATTTT
CASSIQGNTIYF
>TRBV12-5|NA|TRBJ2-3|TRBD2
TGTGCTAGTGGTTGGGGCCTAGCGGATAGCACAGATACGCAGTATTTT
CASGWGLADSTDTQYF
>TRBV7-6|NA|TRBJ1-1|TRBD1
TGTGCCAGCAGCATGGGACAGGGGGGGAACACTGAAGCTTTCTTT
CASSMGQGGNTEAFF
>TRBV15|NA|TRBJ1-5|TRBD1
TGTGCCACCAGCCCTAAGACAGGGGGAGGGCAGCCCCAGCATTTT
CATSPKTGGGQPQHF
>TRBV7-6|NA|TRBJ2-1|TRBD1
TGTGCCAGCATCAAAGGGGGACAGGGGTATAATGAGCAGTTCTTC
CASIKGGQGYNEQFF
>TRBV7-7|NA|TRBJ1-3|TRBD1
TGTGCTAGCAGCTCCGGGACAGCTGGAAACACCATATATTTT
CASSSGTAGNTIYF
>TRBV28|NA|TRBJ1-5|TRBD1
TGTGCCAGCAGTTTGGGGACAGGGGGCGAGGTGAGCAATCAGCCCCAGCATTTT
CASSLGTGGEVSNQPQHF
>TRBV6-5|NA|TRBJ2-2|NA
TGTGCCAGCAGTTACGGCCGGAACACCGGGGAGCTGTTTTTT
CASSYGRNTGELFF
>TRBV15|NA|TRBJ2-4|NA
TGTGCCACCAGCAGAGGGCAGGGTGTGGACATTCAGTACTTC
CATSRGQGVDIQYF
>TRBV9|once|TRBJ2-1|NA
TGTGCCAGCAGCAACCCAGGGTGGGGCCGTGAGCAGTTCTTC
CASSNPGWGREQFF
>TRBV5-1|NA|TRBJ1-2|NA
TGCGCCAGCAGCCCAGGGTCCACTAACTATGGCTACACCTTC
CASSPGSTNYGYTF
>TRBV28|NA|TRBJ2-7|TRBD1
TGTGCCAGCAGAGAACAGGGGGCGCGTTCCTACGAGCAGTACTTC
CASREQGARSYEQYF
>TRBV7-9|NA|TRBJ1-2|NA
TGTGCCAGCAGTCCTACTAACTATGGCTACACCTTC
CASSPTNYGYTF
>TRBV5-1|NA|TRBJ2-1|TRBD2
TGCGCCAGCAGCTTAGGGTACAGCGGGGGGGCGAAGGAGCAGTTCTTC
CASSLGYSGGAKEQFF
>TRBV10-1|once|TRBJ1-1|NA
TGCGCCAGCAGTGAAGGGGGAAGGCCTGAAGCTTTCTTT
CASSEGGRPEAFF
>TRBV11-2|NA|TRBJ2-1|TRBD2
TGTGCCAGCCGGGCACGGACTAGAGGGTTGGGTGAGCAGTTCTTC
CASRARTRGLGEQFF
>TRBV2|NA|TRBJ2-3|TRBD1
TGTGCCAGCAGCCGGGACAGGGGGAGCACAGATACGCAGTATTTT
CASSRDRGSTDTQYF
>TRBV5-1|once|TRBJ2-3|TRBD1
TGCGCCAGCAGCTCCGGGACAGGGGTCCCAGATACGCAGTATTTT
CASSSGTGVPDTQYF
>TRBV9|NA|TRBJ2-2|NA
TGTGCCAGCAGCGTCGAGGGAACTTTGAACACCGGGGAGCTGTTTTTT
CASSVEGTLNTGELFF
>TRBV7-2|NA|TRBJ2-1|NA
TGTGCCAGCAGCTTAATCCGGGGGAGGAATGAGCAGTTCTTC
CASSLIRGRNEQFF
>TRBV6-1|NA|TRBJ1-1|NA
TGTGCCAGCAGTCCTCATAGCCACGAAGCTTTCTTT
CASSPHSHEAFF
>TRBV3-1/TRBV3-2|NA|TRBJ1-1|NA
TGTGCCAGCAGCCAAGCCCGGGCGGGGGTGAGAAACACTGAAGCTTTCTTT
CASSQARAGVRNTEAFF
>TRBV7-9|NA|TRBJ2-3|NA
TGTGCCAGCCCTCGGGACACAGATACGCAGTATTTT
CASPRDTDTQYF
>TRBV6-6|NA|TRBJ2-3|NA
TGTGCCACTACGGGAAGGAATACGCAGTATTTT
CATTGRNTQYF
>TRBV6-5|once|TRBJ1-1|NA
TGTGCCAGCAGTTACTCGCCAGGCCTTACTAACACTGAAGCTTTCTTT
CASSYSPGLTNTEAFF
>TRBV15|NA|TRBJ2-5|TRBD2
TGTGCCACCAGCAGGCTAGCGGGGGGTCAAGAGACCCAGTACTTC
CATSRLAGGQETQYF
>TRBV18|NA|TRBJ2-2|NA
TGTGCCAGCTCACCGGGACTTTACACCGGGGAGCTGTTTTTT
CASSPGLYTGELFF
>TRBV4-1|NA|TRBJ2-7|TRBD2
TGCGCCAGCAGCCAAGTCGGCGGGAGGTTCACCTACGAGCAGTACTTC
CASSQVGGRFTYEQYF
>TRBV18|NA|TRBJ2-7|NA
TGTGCCAGCTCACCACCACCGGGAAACGAGCAGTACTTC
CASSPPPGNEQYF
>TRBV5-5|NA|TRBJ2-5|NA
TGTGCCAGCAGCTTGGGAGGAAGCCGCCCCGGGGAGACCCAGTACTTC
CASSLGGSRPGETQYF
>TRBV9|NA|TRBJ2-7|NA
TGTGCCAGCAGCGTAGAAGGATCCGGGAAGTACGAGCAGTACTTC
CASSVEGSGKYEQYF
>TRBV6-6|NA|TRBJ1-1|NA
TGTGCCAGCAGTTACCCCCCAGGGGCTGAAGCTTTCTTT
CASSYPPGAEAFF
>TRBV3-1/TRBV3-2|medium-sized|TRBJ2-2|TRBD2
TGTGCCAGCAGCCCCGGACTAGCGGGGGGGTTGAACACCGGGGAGCTGTTTTTT
CASSPGLAGGLNTGELFF
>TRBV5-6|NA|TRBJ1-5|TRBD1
TGTGCCAGCAGCTCACGGACAGGGGGCAATCAGCCCCAGCATTTT
CASSSRTGGNQPQHF
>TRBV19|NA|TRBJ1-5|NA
TGTGCCAGTTCGGACAGAGAGAATCAGCCCCAGCATTTT
CASSDRENQPQHF
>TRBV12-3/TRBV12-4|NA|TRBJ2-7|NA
TGTGCCAGCAGTCCCTCCCGCGAGCAGTACTTC
CASSPSREQYF
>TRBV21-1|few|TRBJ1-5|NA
TGTGCCAGCAGCAAGACGACAGGGGGTAGCAATCAGCCCCAGCATTTT
CASSKTTGGSNQPQHF
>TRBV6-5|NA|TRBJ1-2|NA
TGTGCCAGCAGTCCGATGACAGGAGTAGGTGGCTACACCTTC
CASSPMTGVGGYTF
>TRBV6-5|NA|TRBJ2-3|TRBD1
TGTGCCAGCACCTTCGGACAGGGTGGCACAGATACGCAGTATTTT
CASTFGQGGTDTQYF
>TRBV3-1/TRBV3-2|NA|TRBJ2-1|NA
TGTGCCAGCAGCCAATCGCGGACAGTCTACAATGAGCAGTTCTTC
CASSQSRTVYNEQFF
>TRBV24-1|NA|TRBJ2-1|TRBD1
TGTGCCACCAGTGACAGGGGGAACACCTACAATGAGCAGTTCTTC
CATSDRGNTYNEQFF
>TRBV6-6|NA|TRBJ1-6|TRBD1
TGTGCCAGCAGCCCACCGACAGGGGATAATTCACCCCTCCACTTT
CASSPPTGDNSPLHF
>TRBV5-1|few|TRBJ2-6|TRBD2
TGCGCCAGCAGCTTGGGTGCGGGGGGCAGTCCTTCCTCTGGGGCCAACGTCCTGACTTTC
CASSLGAGGSPSSGANVLTF
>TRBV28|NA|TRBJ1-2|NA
TGTGCCAGCAGTTTGGGTGACAGGCCCTTAGGTGGCTACACCTTC
CASSLGDRPLGGYTF
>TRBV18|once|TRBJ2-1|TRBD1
TGTGCCAGCTCACCACGCCGGGACAGGCCGTACAATGAGCAGTTCTTC
CASSPRRDRPYNEQFF